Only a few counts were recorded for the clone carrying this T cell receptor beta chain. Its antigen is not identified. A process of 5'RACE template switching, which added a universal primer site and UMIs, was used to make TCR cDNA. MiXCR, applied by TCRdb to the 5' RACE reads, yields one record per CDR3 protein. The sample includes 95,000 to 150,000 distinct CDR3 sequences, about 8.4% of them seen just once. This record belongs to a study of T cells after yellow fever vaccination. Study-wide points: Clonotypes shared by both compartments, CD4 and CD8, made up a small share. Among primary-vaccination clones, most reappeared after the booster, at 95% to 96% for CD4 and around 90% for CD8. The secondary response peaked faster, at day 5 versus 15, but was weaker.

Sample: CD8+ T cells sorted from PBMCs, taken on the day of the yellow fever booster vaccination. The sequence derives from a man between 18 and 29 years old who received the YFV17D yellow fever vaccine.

The CDR3 coding sequence is TGTGCCAGCAGTTCCACAGTAATCACTGAAGCTTTCTTT. It is translated as CASSSTVITEAFF. The chain recombines TRBV5-4 with TRBJ1-1; D is unclear. This CDR3 has 13 amino acids. The germline gives CDR1 SGHNT, CDR2 YYREEE (reference sequence). V was pared by 5 bases and J by 4 bases, with 12 bases between. Full variable domain (remainder filled in from reference TRBV5-4 and TRBJ1-1): ETGVTQSPTHLIKTRGQQVTLRCSSQSGHNTVSWYQQALGQGPQFIFQYYREEENGRGNFPPRFSGLQFPNYSSELNVNALELDDSALYLCASSSTVITEAFFGQGTRLTVV.